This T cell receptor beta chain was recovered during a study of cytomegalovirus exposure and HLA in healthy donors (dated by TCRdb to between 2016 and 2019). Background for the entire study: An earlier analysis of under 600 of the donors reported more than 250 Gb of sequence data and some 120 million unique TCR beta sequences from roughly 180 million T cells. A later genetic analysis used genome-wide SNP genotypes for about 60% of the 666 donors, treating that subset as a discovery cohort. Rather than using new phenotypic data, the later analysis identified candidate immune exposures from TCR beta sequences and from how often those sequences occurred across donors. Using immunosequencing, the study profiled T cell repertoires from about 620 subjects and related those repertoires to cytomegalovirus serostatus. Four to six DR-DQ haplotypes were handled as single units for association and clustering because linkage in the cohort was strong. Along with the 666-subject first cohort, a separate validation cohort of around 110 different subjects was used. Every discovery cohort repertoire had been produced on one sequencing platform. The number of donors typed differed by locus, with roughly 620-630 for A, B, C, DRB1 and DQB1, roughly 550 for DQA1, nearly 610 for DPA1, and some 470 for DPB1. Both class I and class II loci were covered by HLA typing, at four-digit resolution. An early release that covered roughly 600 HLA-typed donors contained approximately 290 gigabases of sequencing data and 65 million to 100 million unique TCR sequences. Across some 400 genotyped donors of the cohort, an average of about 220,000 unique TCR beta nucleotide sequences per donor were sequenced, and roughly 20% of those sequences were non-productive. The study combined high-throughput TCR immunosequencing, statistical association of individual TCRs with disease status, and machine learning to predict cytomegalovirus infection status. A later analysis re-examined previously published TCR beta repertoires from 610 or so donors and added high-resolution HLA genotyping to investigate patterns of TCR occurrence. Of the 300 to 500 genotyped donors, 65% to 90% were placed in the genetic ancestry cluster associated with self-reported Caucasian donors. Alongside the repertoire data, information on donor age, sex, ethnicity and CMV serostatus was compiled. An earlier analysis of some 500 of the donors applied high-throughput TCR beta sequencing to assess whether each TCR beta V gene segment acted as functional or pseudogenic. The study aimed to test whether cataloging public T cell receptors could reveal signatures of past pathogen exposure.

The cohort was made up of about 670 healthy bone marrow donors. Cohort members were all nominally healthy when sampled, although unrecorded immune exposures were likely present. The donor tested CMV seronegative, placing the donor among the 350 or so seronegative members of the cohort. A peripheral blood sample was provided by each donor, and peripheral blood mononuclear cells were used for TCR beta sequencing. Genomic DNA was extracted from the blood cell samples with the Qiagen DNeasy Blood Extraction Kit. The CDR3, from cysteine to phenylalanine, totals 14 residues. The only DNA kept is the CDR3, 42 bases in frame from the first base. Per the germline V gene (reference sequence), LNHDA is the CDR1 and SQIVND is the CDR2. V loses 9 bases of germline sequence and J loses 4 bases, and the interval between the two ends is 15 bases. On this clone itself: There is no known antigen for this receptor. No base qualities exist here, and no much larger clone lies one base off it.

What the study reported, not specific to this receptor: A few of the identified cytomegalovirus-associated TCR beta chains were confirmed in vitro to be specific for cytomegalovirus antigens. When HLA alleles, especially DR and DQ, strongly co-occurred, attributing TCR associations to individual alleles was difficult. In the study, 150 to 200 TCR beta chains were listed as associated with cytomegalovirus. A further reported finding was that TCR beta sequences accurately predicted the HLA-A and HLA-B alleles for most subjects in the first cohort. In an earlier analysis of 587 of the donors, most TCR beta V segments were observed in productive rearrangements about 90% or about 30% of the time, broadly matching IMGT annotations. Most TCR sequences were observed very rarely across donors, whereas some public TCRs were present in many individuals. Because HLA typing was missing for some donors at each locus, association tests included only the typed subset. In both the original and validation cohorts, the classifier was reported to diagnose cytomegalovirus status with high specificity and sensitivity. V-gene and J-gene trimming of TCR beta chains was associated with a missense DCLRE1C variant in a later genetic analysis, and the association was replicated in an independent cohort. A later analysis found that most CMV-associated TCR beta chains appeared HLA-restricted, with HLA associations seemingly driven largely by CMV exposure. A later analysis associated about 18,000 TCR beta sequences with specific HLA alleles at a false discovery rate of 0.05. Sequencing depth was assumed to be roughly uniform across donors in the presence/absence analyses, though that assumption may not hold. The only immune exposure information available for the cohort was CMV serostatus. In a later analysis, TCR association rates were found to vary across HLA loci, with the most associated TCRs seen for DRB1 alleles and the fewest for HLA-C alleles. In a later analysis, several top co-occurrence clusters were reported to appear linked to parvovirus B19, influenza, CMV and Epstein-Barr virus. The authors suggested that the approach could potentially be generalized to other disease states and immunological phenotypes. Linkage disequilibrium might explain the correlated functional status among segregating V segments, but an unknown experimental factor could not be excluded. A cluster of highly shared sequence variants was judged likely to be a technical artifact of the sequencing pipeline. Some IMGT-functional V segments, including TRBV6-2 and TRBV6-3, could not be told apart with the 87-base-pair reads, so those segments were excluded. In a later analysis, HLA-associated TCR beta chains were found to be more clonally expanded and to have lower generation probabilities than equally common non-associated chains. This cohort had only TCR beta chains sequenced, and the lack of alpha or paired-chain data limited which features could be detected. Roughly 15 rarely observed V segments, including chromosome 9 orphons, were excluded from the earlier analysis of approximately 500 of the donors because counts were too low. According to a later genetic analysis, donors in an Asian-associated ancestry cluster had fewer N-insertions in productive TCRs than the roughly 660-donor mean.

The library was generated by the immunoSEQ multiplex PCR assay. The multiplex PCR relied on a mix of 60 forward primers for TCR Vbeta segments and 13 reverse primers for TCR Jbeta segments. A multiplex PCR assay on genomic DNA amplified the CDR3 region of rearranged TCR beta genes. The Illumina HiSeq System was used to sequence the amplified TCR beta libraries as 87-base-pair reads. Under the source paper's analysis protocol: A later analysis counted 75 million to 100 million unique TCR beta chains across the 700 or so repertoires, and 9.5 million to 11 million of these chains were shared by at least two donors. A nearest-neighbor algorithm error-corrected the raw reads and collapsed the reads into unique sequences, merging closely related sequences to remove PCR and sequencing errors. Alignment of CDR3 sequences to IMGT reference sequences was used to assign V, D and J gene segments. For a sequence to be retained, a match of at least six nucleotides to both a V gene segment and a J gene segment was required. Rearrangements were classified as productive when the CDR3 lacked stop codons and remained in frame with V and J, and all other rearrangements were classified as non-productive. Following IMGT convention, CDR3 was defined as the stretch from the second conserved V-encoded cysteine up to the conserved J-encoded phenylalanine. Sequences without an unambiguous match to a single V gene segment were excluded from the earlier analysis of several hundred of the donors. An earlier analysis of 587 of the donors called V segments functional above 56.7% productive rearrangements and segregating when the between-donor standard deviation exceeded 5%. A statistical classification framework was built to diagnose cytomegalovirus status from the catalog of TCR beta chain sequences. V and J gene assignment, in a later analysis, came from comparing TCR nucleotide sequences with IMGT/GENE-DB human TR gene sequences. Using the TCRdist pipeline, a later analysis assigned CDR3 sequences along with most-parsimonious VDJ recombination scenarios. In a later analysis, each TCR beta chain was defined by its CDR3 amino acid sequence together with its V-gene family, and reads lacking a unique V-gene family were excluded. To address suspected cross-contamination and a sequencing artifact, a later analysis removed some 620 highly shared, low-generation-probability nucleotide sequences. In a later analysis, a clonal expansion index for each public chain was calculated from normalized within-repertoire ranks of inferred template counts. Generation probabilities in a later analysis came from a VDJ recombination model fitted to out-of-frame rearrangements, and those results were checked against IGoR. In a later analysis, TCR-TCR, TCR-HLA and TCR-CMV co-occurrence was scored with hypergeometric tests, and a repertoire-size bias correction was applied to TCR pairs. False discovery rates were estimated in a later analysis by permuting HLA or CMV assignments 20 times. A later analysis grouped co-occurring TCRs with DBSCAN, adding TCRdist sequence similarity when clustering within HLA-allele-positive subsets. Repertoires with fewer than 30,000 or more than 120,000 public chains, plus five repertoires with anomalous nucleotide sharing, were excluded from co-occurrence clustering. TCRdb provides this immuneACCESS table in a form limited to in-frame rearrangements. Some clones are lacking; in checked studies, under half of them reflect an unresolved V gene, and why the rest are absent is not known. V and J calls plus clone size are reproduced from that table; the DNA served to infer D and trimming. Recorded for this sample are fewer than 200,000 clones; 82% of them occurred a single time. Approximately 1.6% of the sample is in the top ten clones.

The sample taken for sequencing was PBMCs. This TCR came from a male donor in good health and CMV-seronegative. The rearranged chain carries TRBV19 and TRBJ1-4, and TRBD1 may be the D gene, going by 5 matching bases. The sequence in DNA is TGTGCCAGCCGAGTATGGGGGGTTAATGAAAAACTGTTTTTT. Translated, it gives CASRVWGVNEKLFF.